These 24 T cell receptor beta chains were sequenced from one sample in a study of T cells in Graves' hyperthyroidism and ophthalmopathy. Amplified TCR beta CDR3 regions came from RNA transcripts. HTBI primers were employed in a first-round RT-PCR of the TCR CDR3. Via MiXCR, TCRdb re-called the multiplex PCR reads, giving one row per CDR3 protein. The table includes around 600,000 distinct CDR3 sequences, 15% to 17% detected once. Sequencing was done on a sample of blood. The origin of the receptors is a woman aged 25 to 45 with Graves' hyperthyroidism.

The V and J genes are TRBV6-2 or TRBV6-3 and TRBJ2-7, with 11 bases fitting TRBD2. CDR1 and CDR2 (germline): MNHEY, SVGEGT. There are 14 residues in the CDR3. Trimming at V came to 5 bases and at J to 7 bases, leaving 7 bases not matched to a gene. The CDR3 spells CASSRTSGLGEQYF. The DNA for the CDR3 is TGTGCCAGCAGTCGGACTAGCGGGTTAGGGGAGCAGTACTTC.

The chain links TRBV3-1 to TRBJ2-5, with D possibly TRBD1 on 6 matching bases. With 0 bases removed from V and 11 bases from J, the gap between germline ends came to 10 bases. Germline CDR1 and CDR2: LGHDT and YNNKEL (reference sequence). This CDR3 region has 12 residues. The CDR3 spells CASSQDIGGQYF. Here the CDR3 DNA reads TGTGCCAGCAGCCAAGATATAGGGGGTCAGTACTTC.

CDR3 DNA sequence: TGTGCCAGTAGTCGGAGTGCGCAGGGGTCCAGCTCTGGAAACACCATATATTTT. It is translated as CASSRSAQGSSSGNTIYF. V is TRBV19 and J is TRBJ1-3; D is perhaps TRBD1 (6 bases). CDR3 size: 18 residues. The V end lost 5 bases, the J end lost 0 bases, and 20 bases lay between the germline ends. Looked up from germline, CDR1 is LNHDA and CDR2 is SQIVND (reference sequence).

This clonotype was seen a few times. V usage is TRBV27 and J usage is TRBJ1-2; weak D call: TRBD1 (6 bases). V gave up 5 bases and J gave up 2 bases, with 15 bases separating them. Germline assignment: CDR1 MNHEY and CDR2 SMNVEV (reference sequence). The CDR3 is 15 residues long. CDR3 sequence reads: CASSPKGRGNYGYTF. As DNA, the CDR3 is TGTGCCAGCAGTCCCAAGGGGAGGGGGAACTATGGCTACACCTTC.

This sequence joins TRBV9 and TRBJ1-6; TRBD1 matches at 8 bases. Germline trimming cut 0 bases from V and 9 bases from J; bases unmatched to any gene: 2. This CDR3 spans 14 amino acids. The germline gives CDR1 SGDLS, CDR2 YYNGEE. The CDR3 DNA sequence: TGTGCCAGCAGCGTAGAGGACAGGGCTTCACCCCTCCACTTT. Translation: CASSVEDRASPLHF.

This clonotype was observed at least ten times. This chain connects TRBV18 to TRBJ2-1, with no clear D. The CDR3 is 15 amino acids. Per germline, CDR1 KGHSH and CDR2 LQKENI. V lost 2 bases, J lost 4 bases, and 12 bases lay in between. This CDR3 is CASSPIADTYNEQFF. DNA for the CDR3: TGTGCCAGCTCACCAATTGCAGATACATACAATGAGCAGTTCTTC.

A remark on this clonotype: Since a much larger clone is just one base distant, this may be a read error. The chain employs TRBV7-8 and TRBJ1-1, with 9 bases matching TRBD1. This CDR3 contains 15 residues. CDR1 is SGHVS, CDR2 FQNEAQ, per germline. After removal of 5 bases from V and 1 base from J, the junction contained 5 bases not matched to a gene. In nucleotides, the CDR3 is TGTGCCAGCAGCCAAGGGGGACAGGGGAACACTGAAGCTTTCTTT. Its translation is CASSQGGQGNTEAFF.

The sample holds many counts of this clonotype. V gene TRBV3-1 combines with J gene TRBJ2-7; 7 bases map to TRBD2. V dropped 0 bases and J dropped 6; count of bases not matched to a gene: 5. Germline CDR1 is LGHDT and CDR2 is YNNKEL (reference sequence). This CDR3 is built from 14 residues. The DNA for the CDR3 is TGTGCCAGCAGCCAAGACCTTAGGACTAGCGAGCAGTACTTC. Its translation: CASSQDLRTSEQYF.

This clonotype was recorded many times. The V call is TRBV5-1, the J call TRBJ2-2, with D maybe TRBD1 (5 bases). CDR3 length: 14 residues. Germline values: CDR1 SGHRS, CDR2 YFSETQ. The V end lost 4 bases, the J end lost 4 bases, and 11 bases lay between the germline ends. As DNA, the CDR3 is TGCGCCAGCAGCATGACAGCAACCACCGGGGAGCTGTTTTTT. It encodes CASSMTATTGELFF.

This clonotype occurred a few times. The chain joins TRBV18 to TRBJ2-2, with 11 bases matching TRBD2. V lost 2 bases and J lost 3; bases outside the gene matches: 5. The V gene's germline CDR1 is KGHSH and CDR2 LQKENI. This CDR3 spans 17 amino acids. The CDR3 coding sequence is TGTGCCAGCTCACCATTCACTAGCGGGAGTGACACCGGGGAGCTGTTTTTT. It yields the protein CASSPFTSGSDTGELFF.

This clonotype was observed a single time. The chain employs TRBV24-1 and TRBJ1-5; D is unclear. V lost 3 bases and J 7 bases, leaving 9 bases between the germline ends. The CDR3 runs to 13 residues. Germline values: CDR1 KGHDR, CDR2 SFDVKD. The CDR3 sequence: CATSDGGGQPQHF. For the CDR3, the DNA is TGTGCCACCAGTGATGGTGGTGGACAGCCCCAGCATTTT.

This clonotype has ten or more counts. The chain combines TRBV20-1 with TRBJ2-5; D possibly uses TRBD1 or TRBD2 (5 bases each). The V and J ends lost 3 bases and 4 bases respectively, with 21 bases between them. Germline V gene lookup returns CDR1 DFQATT and CDR2 SNEGSKA (reference sequence). The CDR3 contains 16 residues. The chain's CDR3 is CSARERFGDSGETQYF. The CDR3 nucleotides read TGCAGTGCTAGGGAGCGGTTTGGTGACAGCGGAGAGACCCAGTACTTC.

This clonotype was seen repeatedly, ten times or more. The chain has TRBV27 and TRBJ2-7; 11 bases agree with TRBD1. Germline V gives CDR1 MNHEY, CDR2 SMNVEV (reference sequence). Trimming cost V 8 bases and J 5 bases; bases outside gene matches: 8. The CDR3 totals 14 residues. The CDR3 sequence: CASAGWDRGDEQYF. CDR3 sequence (DNA): TGTGCCAGCGCAGGTTGGGACAGGGGGGACGAGCAGTACTTC.

This clonotype was seen repeatedly, ten times or more. The V call is TRBV13, the J call TRBJ1-2; TRBD1 matches at 8 bases. The length of the CDR3 is 14 residues. V lost 3 bases to trimming and J lost 2 bases; unmatched junction nucleotides: 2. Germline V gives CDR1 PRHDT, CDR2 FYEKMQ (reference sequence). The CDR3 nucleotides read TGTGCCAGCAGCTTTGCAGGGGGCAACTATGGCTACACCTTC. Its translation is CASSFAGGNYGYTF.

This clonotype was seen at least ten times. V and J are TRBV7-9 and TRBJ2-3; D is ambiguous. Germline assignment: CDR1 SEHNR and CDR2 FQNEAQ (reference sequence). Deletions cut 1 base from V and 2 bases from J, with 7 bases between. This CDR3 has 14 amino acids. The CDR3 sequence is CASSLVGPTDTQYF. The CDR3 DNA follows: TGTGCCAGCAGCTTAGTTGGTCCCACAGATACGCAGTATTTT.

This clonotype came up many times. The rearrangement joins TRBV2 to TRBJ1-1; the match to TRBD1 covers 8 bases. After removal of 5 bases from V and 3 bases from J, the junction contained 5 bases not matched to a gene. Germline V gives CDR1 SNHLY, CDR2 FYNNEI. This CDR3 has 14 amino acids. CDR3 DNA sequence: TGTGCCAGCAGTACACAGGGGGTAGACACTGAAGCTTTCTTT. As protein: CASSTQGVDTEAFF.

This rearrangement joins TRBV5-1 to TRBJ2-3; D tentatively fits TRBD1 or TRBD2 (6 bases each). Germline V CDR1 and CDR2: SGHRS, YFSETQ. V lost 4 bases and J 4 bases, leaving 16 bases between the germline ends. The CDR3 runs 15 residues. CDR3 nucleotides: TGCGCCAGCAGCGTACCCGATAGGGGGGCAGATACGCAGTATTTT. Protein sequence: CASSVPDRGADTQYF.

This clonotype was observed a few times. This chain uses TRBV12-3 or TRBV12-4 with TRBJ2-3; 10 nucleotides line up with TRBD1. This CDR3 region has 14 residues. J was trimmed by 11 bases and V by 5 bases; bases with no gene match: 10. CDR3 loop: CASSPRTGQGVQYF. The CDR3 bases are TGTGCCAGCAGTCCCCGAACCGGACAGGGGGTGCAGTATTTT.

This clonotype was seen ten or more times. J is TRBJ2-7 and V is TRBV5-1; 11 bases fit TRBD1. Looked up from germline, CDR1 is SGHRS and CDR2 is YFSETQ. V lost 0 bases and J lost 5; bases outside the gene matches: 4. This CDR3 region has 15 residues. The DNA of the CDR3 is TGCGCCAGCAGCTTGGGGGACAGGGGGATAGACGAGCAGTACTTC. It encodes CASSLGDRGIDEQYF.

V usage is TRBV11-2 and J usage is TRBJ2-2, with D tentatively TRBD1 (5 bases). Germline V gives CDR1 SGHAT, CDR2 FQNNGV. The length of the CDR3 is 13 residues. Trimming removed 6 bases from V and 6 bases from J, with 11 bases in between. The CDR3 protein is CASSFQGSGELFF. The CDR3 nucleotides read TGTGCCAGCAGTTTCCAGGGTTCCGGGGAGCTGTTTTTT.

This clonotype was counted at least ten times. The chain uses TRBV15 and TRBJ1-2, with TRBD1 identical over 7 bases. V lost 0 bases, J lost 4 bases, and 8 bases stayed unmatched. The CDR3 is 16 amino acids. Germline assignment: CDR1 LNHNV and CDR2 YYDKDF (reference sequence). As DNA, the CDR3 is TGTGCCACCAGCAGAGATTGGGACAGCCGCCTCTATGGCTACACCTTC. Its protein product is CATSRDWDSRLYGYTF.

This clonotype came up many times. This chain joins TRBV3-1 and TRBJ1-2; 9 nucleotides match TRBD1. The CDR3 has 15 amino acids. Germline V lookup: CDR1 LGHDT, CDR2 YNNKEL (reference sequence). The ends lost 4 bases at V and 4 bases at J; junction bases unmatched: 7. CDR3 in amino acids: CASSPRDRAFYGYTF. The CDR3 DNA is TGTGCCAGCAGCCCCCGGGACAGGGCTTTCTATGGCTACACCTTC.

A few counts support this clonotype. V usage is TRBV5-1 and J usage is TRBJ2-7, with D perhaps matching TRBD2 (5 bases). The CDR3 runs 13 residues. With 3 bases removed from V and 1 base from J, the gap between germline ends came to 8 bases. The germline gives CDR1 SGHRS, CDR2 YFSETQ. CDR3 amino acids: CASSSAGSYEQYF. Written as DNA, the CDR3 is TGCGCCAGCAGCTCGGCGGGTTCCTACGAGCAGTACTTC.

The chain links TRBV28 to TRBJ1-3, with a tentative D call TRBD1 (5 bases). Between the trimmed V and J ends, which lost 2 bases and 1 base, there was a span of 15 bases. Germline V lookup: CDR1 MDHEN, CDR2 SYDVKM. This CDR3 has 17 amino acids. CDR3: CASSLPSWGLSGNTIYF. The DNA for the CDR3 is TGTGCCAGCAGTTTACCTTCATGGGGGTTATCTGGAAACACCATATATTTT.